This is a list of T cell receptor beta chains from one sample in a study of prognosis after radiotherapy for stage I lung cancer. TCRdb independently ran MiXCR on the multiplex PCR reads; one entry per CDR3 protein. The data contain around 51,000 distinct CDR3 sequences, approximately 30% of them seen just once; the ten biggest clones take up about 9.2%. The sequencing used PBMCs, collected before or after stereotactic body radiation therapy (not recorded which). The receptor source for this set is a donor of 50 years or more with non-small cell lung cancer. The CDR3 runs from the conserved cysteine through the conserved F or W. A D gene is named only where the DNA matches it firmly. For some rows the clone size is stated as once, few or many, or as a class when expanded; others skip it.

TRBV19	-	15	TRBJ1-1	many	CASSIYASTNTEAFF	TGTGCCAGTAGTATATATGCGTCGACGAACACTGAAGCTTTCTTT
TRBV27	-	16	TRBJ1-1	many	CASSTSRRYMNTEAFF	TGTGCCAGCAGTACCTCAAGGAGGTATATGAACACTGAAGCTTTCTTT
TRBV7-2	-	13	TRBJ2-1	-	CAGSLAGLAEQFF	TGTGCCGGCAGCTTAGCAGGCTTAGCAGAGCAGTTCTTC
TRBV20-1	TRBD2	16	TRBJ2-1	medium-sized	CSARPGLAGGPNEQFF	TGCAGTGCTAGACCGGGACTAGCGGGAGGGCCCAATGAGCAGTTCTTC
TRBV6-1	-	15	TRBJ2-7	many	CASRVYAGHSYEQYF	TGTGCCAGCAGGGTGTATGCGGGACACTCCTACGAGCAGTACTTC
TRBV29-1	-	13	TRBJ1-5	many	CSVVYASNQPQHF	TGCAGCGTTGTATACGCGAGCAATCAGCCCCAGCATTTT
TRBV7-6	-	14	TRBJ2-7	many	CASSLAPDGYEQYF	TGTGCCAGCAGCTTAGCCCCCGACGGCTACGAGCAGTACTTC
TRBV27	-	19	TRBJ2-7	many	CASSLSATFGRDSPYEQYF	TGTGCCAGCAGTTTATCGGCGACCTTCGGGCGGGACTCACCCTACGAGCAGTACTTC
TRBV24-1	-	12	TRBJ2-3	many	CATSDFADTQYF	TGTGCCACCAGTGATTTCGCAGATACGCAGTATTTT
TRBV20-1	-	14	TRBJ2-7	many	CSARETEGFYEQYF	TGCAGTGCTAGAGAGACGGAAGGATTTTACGAGCAGTACTTC
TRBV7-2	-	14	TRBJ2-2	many	CASQAVTRTGELFF	TGTGCCAGCCAGGCCGTGACACGCACCGGGGAGCTGTTTTTT
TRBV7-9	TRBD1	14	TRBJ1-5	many	CASSTQGAGQPQHF	TGTGCCAGCAGCACACAGGGGGCCGGGCAGCCCCAGCATTTT
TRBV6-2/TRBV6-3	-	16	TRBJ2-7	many	CASSYSRQENSREQYF	TGTGCCAGCAGTTACTCCCGACAGGAAAATTCTAGGGAGCAGTACTTC
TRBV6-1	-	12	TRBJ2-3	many	CASRDNTDTQYF	TGTGCCAGCAGGGACAACACAGATACGCAGTATTTT
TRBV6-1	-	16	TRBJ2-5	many	CASSTSVASFWETQYF	TGTGCCAGCAGTACAAGCGTGGCGTCGTTCTGGGAGACCCAGTACTTC
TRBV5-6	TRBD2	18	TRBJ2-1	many	CASSSRKTGLANYNEQFF	TGTGCCAGCAGCTCGAGAAAAACGGGACTAGCGAACTACAATGAGCAGTTCTTC
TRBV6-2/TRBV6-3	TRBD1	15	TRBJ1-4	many	CASSLPGTGRGKLFF	TGTGCCAGCAGTTTACCCGGGACAGGGCGGGGAAAACTGTTTTTT
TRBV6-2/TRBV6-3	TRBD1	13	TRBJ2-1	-	CATSRTGRNEQFF	TGTGCCACGTCGAGGACAGGGCGCAATGAGCAGTTCTTC
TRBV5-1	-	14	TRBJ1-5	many	CASSLDGPNQPQHF	TGCGCCAGCAGCTTAGACGGACCTAATCAGCCCCAGCATTTT
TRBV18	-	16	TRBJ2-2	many	CASSPARQGGPGELFF	TGTGCCAGCTCACCCGCCAGACAGGGAGGACCCGGGGAGCTGTTTTTT
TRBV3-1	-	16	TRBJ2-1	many	CASSQDIGKGHNEQFF	TGTGCCAGCAGCCAAGATATAGGAAAGGGTCACAATGAGCAGTTCTTC
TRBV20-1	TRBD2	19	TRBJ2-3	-	CSAQTGTSGSGFMSDTQYF	TGCAGTGCCCAAACCGGGACTAGCGGGAGCGGTTTTATGTCAGATACGCAGTATTTT
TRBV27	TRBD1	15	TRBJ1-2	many	CASSSLPTGSDGYTF	TGTGCCAGCAGTTCCCTCCCGACAGGGAGCGATGGCTACACCTTC
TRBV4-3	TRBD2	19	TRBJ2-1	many	CASSPLQNSGRISYNEQFF	TGCGCCAGCAGCCCCCTACAGAATAGCGGGAGGATCTCCTACAATGAGCAGTTCTTC
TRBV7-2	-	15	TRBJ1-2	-	CASSLPGLFDIGYTF	TGTGCCAGCAGCTTACCAGGCCTCTTCGATATTGGCTACACCTTC
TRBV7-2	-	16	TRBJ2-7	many	CASSSGSREPIYEQYF	TGTGCCAGCAGCTCGGGATCAAGGGAGCCGATCTACGAGCAGTACTTC
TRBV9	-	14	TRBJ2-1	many	CASSVDASGAEQFF	TGTGCCAGCAGCGTAGATGCCTCCGGGGCGGAGCAGTTCTTC
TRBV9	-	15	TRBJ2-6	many	CASSVGGGGANVLTF	TGTGCCAGCAGCGTAGGTGGGGGAGGGGCCAACGTCCTGACTTTC
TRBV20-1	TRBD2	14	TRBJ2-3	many	CSAPGGGGTDTQYF	TGCAGTGCTCCCGGCGGGGGTGGGACAGATACGCAGTATTTT
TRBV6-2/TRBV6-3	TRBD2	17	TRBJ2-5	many	CASSYSFLAGGKETQYF	TGTGCCAGCAGTTACTCGTTTCTAGCGGGAGGTAAAGAGACCCAGTACTTC
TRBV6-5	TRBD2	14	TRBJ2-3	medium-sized	CASSRLAEPNTQYF	TGTGCCAGCAGCCGCCTAGCGGAGCCTAATACGCAGTATTTT
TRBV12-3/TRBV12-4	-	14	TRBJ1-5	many	CASRNREGNQPQHF	TGTGCCAGCAGAAACAGGGAGGGCAATCAGCCCCAGCATTTT
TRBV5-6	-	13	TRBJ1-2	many	CASSAGVGYGYTF	TGTGCCAGCAGCGCGGGGGTTGGGTATGGCTACACCTTC
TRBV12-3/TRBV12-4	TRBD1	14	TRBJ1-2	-	CASITRDRATGYTF	TGTGCCAGCATTACCCGGGACAGGGCGACGGGCTACACCTTC